These 18 T cell receptor beta chains originate from one sample sequenced in a study of identical twins. MiXCR, applied by TCRdb to the 5' RACE reads, yields one record per CDR3 protein. The table shows about 690,000 distinct CDR3 sequences, with approximately 22% occurring only once. The same specimen was also included in a second study, on T cells expressing NK-cell markers.

The material sequenced was PBMCs. The receptors here all came from a woman aged 18-29 years in good health.

In this sample, this clonotype turned up a few times. The chain employs TRBV20-1 and TRBJ2-7; no firm D call. Germline assignment: CDR1 DFQATT and CDR2 SNEGSKA (reference sequence). This CDR3 region has 14 residues. Trimming stripped 5 bases from V and 2 bases from J, with 16 bases between. CDR3 loop: CSAFFVEGPYEQYF. Here the CDR3 DNA reads TGCAGTGCTTTTTTCGTGGAAGGACCCTACGAGCAGTACTTC.

V and J are TRBV7-6 and TRBJ1-6, with 7 bases aligning to TRBD1. The CDR3 totals 16 residues. Germline CDR1 SGHVS, CDR2 FNYEAQ. Trimming took 2 bases from V and 10 from J; bases not matched to a gene: 11. The DNA of the CDR3 is TGTGCCAGCAGCTTATTACAGGGGTCCCTTTTGTCACCCCTCCACTTT. It specifies CASSLLQGSLLSPLHF.

The rearrangement joins TRBV29-1 to TRBJ2-7, with 9 nucleotides matching TRBD2. Germline CDR1 SQVTM, CDR2 ANQGSEA. V trimming: 4 bases; J trimming: 3 bases; junction bases outside the gene matches: 7. The CDR3 covers 14 residues. In DNA form, the CDR3 reads TGCAGCGTTGGAGGGGGGACTAGCAACTACGAGCAGTACTTC. This sequence encodes CSVGGGTSNYEQYF.

This clonotype was seen at least ten times. This chain joins TRBV10-1 and TRBJ2-1; 11 bases map to TRBD2. With V trimmed by 6 bases and J by 7 bases, 14 bases remained unmatched. Germline CDR1 is WNHNN and CDR2 is SYGVQD (reference sequence). This CDR3 comprises 17 residues. CDR3 sequence: CASSRAGTSGLRNEQFF. The CDR3 nucleotides read TGCGCCAGCAGCCGAGCCGGGACTAGCGGACTTAGGAATGAGCAGTTCTTC.

Ten or more counts support this clonotype. The V gene is TRBV5-1, the J gene TRBJ2-7, with TRBD1 identical over 7 bases. The germline CDR1 and CDR2 sequences are SGHRS and YFSETQ. The CDR3 spans 14 residues. Trimming at V came to 1 base and at J to 5 bases, leaving 6 bases not matched to a gene. CDR3 sequence reads: CASSLSQGINEQYF. CDR3 sequence (DNA): TGCGCCAGCAGCTTGTCACAGGGGATAAACGAGCAGTACTTC.

The rearrangement joins TRBV29-1 to TRBJ1-2, with unresolved D. The CDR3 is 14 amino acids. CDR1 SQVTM and CDR2 ANQGSEA come from the germline V gene. V dropped 7 bases and J dropped 6 bases, with 21 bases sitting between them. The CDR3 spells CSASRRWMGNGYTF. Written as DNA, the CDR3 is TGCAGCGCCTCTCGGAGGTGGATGGGGAATGGCTACACCTTC.

This clonotype was counted ten times or more. The chain has TRBV20-1 and TRBJ2-1; tentatively, D is TRBD2 (5 bases). This CDR3 is built from 13 residues. In germline, CDR1 is DFQATT, CDR2 SNEGSKA (reference sequence). V lost 6 bases and J lost 0, with 9 bases in between. This chain's CDR3 is CSAAEASYNEQFF. The CDR3 DNA reads TGCAGTGCGGCGGAGGCCTCCTACAATGAGCAGTTCTTC.

This clonotype was picked up a small number of times. The chain recombines TRBV7-6 with TRBJ2-7; 11 bases are a match to TRBD2. The CDR3 contains 18 residues. The germline V gene has CDR1 SGHVS and CDR2 FNYEAQ. V lost 1 base and J lost 2; bases outside the gene matches: 10. The CDR3 DNA sequence: TGTGCCAGCAGCTTAGAGCCTCCAACTAGCGGGAGTCCCTACGAGCAGTACTTC. Its translation: CASSLEPPTSGSPYEQYF.

This clonotype was seen a few times. The V gene is TRBV7-2, the J gene TRBJ2-3; perhaps TRBD2 as D (6 bases). The CDR3 sequence is 15 residues long. V was pared by 1 base and J by 8 bases, with 16 bases between. Per germline, CDR1 SGHTA and CDR2 FQGNSA. This CDR3 is CASSLVLGRGGTQYF. The CDR3 DNA reads TGTGCCAGCAGCTTAGTCCTCGGGAGAGGCGGTACGCAGTATTTT.

The V gene is TRBV5-6, the J gene TRBJ2-5, with no clear D. Germline V gene sequence: CDR1 SGHDT, CDR2 YYEEEE. Deletions cut 7 bases from V and 4 bases from J, with 14 bases between. This CDR3 is 13 amino acids long. The CDR3 region is CASGPAWGETQYF. The CDR3, as DNA: TGTGCCAGCGGCCCCGCGTGGGGAGAGACCCAGTACTTC.

This clonotype occurred a few times. The chain links TRBV4-3 to TRBJ2-7; 11 positions agree with TRBD2. V gave up 0 bases and J gave up 5 bases; unmatched junction bases: 12. Germline V lookup: CDR1 LGHNA, CDR2 YSLEER. The CDR3 runs 18 residues. This CDR3 is CASSQEVRLAGGTDEQYF. The CDR3 region has the DNA TGCGCCAGCAGCCAAGAGGTAAGGCTAGCGGGAGGAACCGACGAGCAGTACTTC.

In this sample, this clonotype turned up once. The chain links TRBV12-3 or TRBV12-4 to TRBJ2-1; 7 nucleotides line up with TRBD2. J was trimmed by 7 bases and V by 5 bases; bases with no gene match: 8. The CDR3 covers 14 residues. CDR3 DNA: TGTGCCAGCAGTCAAGGCGGGAGCTTTAATGAGCAGTTCTTC. It yields the protein CASSQGGSFNEQFF.

The rearrangement links TRBV12-3 or TRBV12-4 to TRBJ1-2, with unresolved D. This CDR3 spans 13 amino acids. V was trimmed by 5 bases and J by 0 bases, leaving 7 bases between them. CDR3 nucleotide sequence: TGTGCCAGCAGTCAGCTGTCTAACTATGGCTACACCTTC. Its translation: CASSQLSNYGYTF.

This chain uses TRBV6-1 with TRBJ1-4; D unclear. Trimming stripped 6 bases from V and 10 bases from J, with 12 bases between. The CDR3 totals 12 residues. Germline V gene data show CDR1 as MNHNS and CDR2 as SASEGT. The CDR3 loop is CASSPSIGKLFF. The CDR3 bases are TGTGCCAGCAGCCCCTCCATAGGAAAACTGTTTTTT.

The table lists this clonotype with many counts. V gene TRBV20-1 combines with J gene TRBJ1-5; TRBD1 matches at 7 bases. CDR1 is DFQATT, CDR2 SNEGSKA, per germline (reference sequence). V dropped 2 bases and J dropped 5; count of bases not matched to a gene: 9. The CDR3 sequence is 15 residues long. CDR3 region: CSARTDRAGDQPQHF. The DNA of the CDR3 is TGCAGTGCTAGAACTGACAGGGCAGGTGATCAGCCCCAGCATTTT.

A few counts support this clonotype. This chain connects TRBV27 to TRBJ2-7; 7 positions match TRBD1. The CDR3 loop spans 14 amino acids. With V trimmed by 2 bases and J by 4 bases, 5 bases remained unmatched. The germline V gene encodes CDR1 MNHEY and CDR2 SMNVEV (reference sequence). This chain's CDR3 is CASSLNRGRYEQYF. For the CDR3, the DNA is TGTGCCAGCAGTTTAAACAGGGGTCGGTACGAGCAGTACTTC.

The table lists this clonotype with a count of one. This chain joins TRBV11-3 and TRBJ2-7, with unresolved D. V dropped 5 bases and J dropped 5 bases, with 19 bases sitting between them. Germline V gives CDR1 SGHNT, CDR2 YENEEA. This CDR3 region has 15 residues. The CDR3 reads CASSPFGSSSNEQYF. In nucleotides, the CDR3 is TGTGCCAGCAGCCCCTTCGGCTCGTCCAGCAACGAGCAGTACTTC.

The chain recombines TRBV15 with TRBJ2-5; 13 positions agree with TRBD2. Trimming cost V 3 bases and J 2 bases; bases outside gene matches: 3. CDR1 and CDR2 from the germline V gene are LNHNV and YYDKDF (reference sequence). The CDR3 is 16 residues long. This CDR3 is CATSRGLAGLQETQYF. The CDR3 DNA is TGTGCCACCAGCAGGGGACTAGCGGGACTTCAAGAGACCCAGTACTTC.